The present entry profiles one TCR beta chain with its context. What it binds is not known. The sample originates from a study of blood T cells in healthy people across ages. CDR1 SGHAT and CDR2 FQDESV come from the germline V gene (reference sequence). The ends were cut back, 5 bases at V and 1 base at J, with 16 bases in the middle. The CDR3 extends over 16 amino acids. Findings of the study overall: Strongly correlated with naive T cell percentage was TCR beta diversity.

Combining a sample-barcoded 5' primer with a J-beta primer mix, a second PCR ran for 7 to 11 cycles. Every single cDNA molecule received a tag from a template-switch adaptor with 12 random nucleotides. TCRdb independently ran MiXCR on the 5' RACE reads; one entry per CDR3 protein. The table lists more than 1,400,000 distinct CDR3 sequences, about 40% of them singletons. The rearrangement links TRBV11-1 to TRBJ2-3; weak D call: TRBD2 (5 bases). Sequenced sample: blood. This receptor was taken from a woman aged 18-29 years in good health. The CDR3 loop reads CASSPEERAGTDTQYF. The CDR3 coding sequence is TGTGCCAGCAGCCCTGAGGAGCGAGCGGGCACAGATACGCAGTATTTT. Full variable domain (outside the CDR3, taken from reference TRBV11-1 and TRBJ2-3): EAEVAQSPRYKITEKSQAVAFWCDPISGHATLYWYRQILGQGPELLVQFQDESVVDDSQLPKDRFSAERLKGVDSTLKIQPAELGDSAMYLCASSPEERAGTDTQYFGPGTRLTVL.